These T cell receptor beta chains were read from a single sample in a study of OX40 agonist ivuxolimab in advanced cancers. Using immunoSEQ multiplex PCR, the repertoire was profiled, and TCRdb retains in-frame clones only, with some absent. Of 70,000 or so clones listed, around nine tenths are singletons. This specimen consisted of CD4+ or CD8+ T cells sorted from blood, obtained in a trial of the OX40 agonist ivuxolimab. The source of these receptors is an adult with an advanced solid tumor such as melanoma, head and neck, liver or kidney cancer. Each CDR3 is given with its conserved first and last residue. The order of the fields is CDR3 protein, CDR3 DNA, D gene, V gene, J gene, clone size. D genes are given only for firm matches. The listing skips clone size in some rows; elsewhere it reads once, few, many or a size class.

CDR3: CASRPVGREVNSYNEQFF
DNA: TGTGCCAGCAGACCCGTTGGGCGGGAGGTAAACTCCTACAATGAGCAGTTCTTC
D: TRBD2
V: TRBV27
J: TRBJ2-1
size: -

CDR3: CASSLDSPSGNTIYF
DNA: TGCGCCAGCAGCTTAGACAGTCCCTCTGGAAACACCATATATTTT
D: -
V: TRBV5-1
J: TRBJ1-3
size: -

CDR3: CASTGAGFQETQYF
DNA: TGTGCCAGCACCGGGGCAGGGTTCCAAGAGACCCAGTACTTC
D: -
V: TRBV28
J: TRBJ2-5
size: -

CDR3: CASSHDGNYGYTF
DNA: TGTGCCAGCAGCCATGACGGGAACTATGGCTACACCTTC
D: -
V: TRBV5-4
J: TRBJ1-2
size: -

CDR3: CASTTWGQDNYGYTF
DNA: TGTGCCAGTACCACGTGGGGACAGGACAACTATGGCTACACCTTC
D: TRBD1
V: TRBV19
J: TRBJ1-2
size: -

CDR3: CACGRGKLFF
DNA: TGTGCCTGCGGTCGAGGAAAACTGTTTTTT
D: -
V: TRBV28
J: TRBJ1-4
size: -

CDR3: CASSPHRTGGDYGYTF
DNA: TGTGCCAGCAGCCCCCACCGGACAGGGGGCGACTATGGCTACACCTTC
D: TRBD1
V: TRBV7-2
J: TRBJ1-2
size: -

CDR3: CASSLAGRSPLHF
DNA: TGCGCCAGCAGCTTAGCGGGGAGATCACCCCTCCACTTT
D: -
V: TRBV5-1
J: TRBJ1-6
size: -

CDR3: CAISEAAPHEQYF
DNA: TGTGCCATCAGTGAAGCGGCACCCCACGAGCAGTACTTC
D: -
V: TRBV10-3
J: TRBJ2-7
size: -

CDR3: CASSPMRGTAWGLFF
DNA: TGTGCCAGCAGCCCGATGAGGGGCACCGCCTGGGGTCTGTTTTTT
D: -
V: TRBV6-6
J: TRBJ1-4
size: once

CDR3: CASSQDRSGRIHEQYF
DNA: TGTGCCAGCAGCCAAGATCGCAGCGGGAGAATCCACGAGCAGTACTTC
D: TRBD2
V: TRBV4-2
J: TRBJ2-7
size: -

CDR3: CASRISDGNTEAFF
DNA: TGTGCCAGCAGGATATCCGACGGGAACACTGAAGCTTTCTTT
D: -
V: TRBV2
J: TRBJ1-1
size: -

CDR3: CASSKGLGENTIYF
DNA: TGTGCCAGCAGCAAGGGATTGGGTGAAAACACCATATATTTT
D: -
V: TRBV5-4
J: TRBJ1-3
size: few

CDR3: CASIGWWGDLYEQYF
DNA: TGTGCCAGCATAGGATGGTGGGGGGACCTCTACGAGCAGTACTTC
D: -
V: TRBV9
J: TRBJ2-7
size: -

CDR3: CASSQDPAGSYEQYF
DNA: TGCGCCAGCAGCCAAGATCCGGCAGGCTCCTACGAGCAGTACTTC
D: -
V: TRBV4-1
J: TRBJ2-7
size: -

CDR3: CASSNPTGEQYF
DNA: TGTGCCAGCAGCAACCCTACGGGCGAGCAGTACTTC
D: -
V: TRBV5-4
J: TRBJ2-7
size: -

CDR3: CAWTWTGGYTF
DNA: TGTGCCTGGACATGGACAGGTGGCTACACCTTC
D: TRBD1
V: TRBV30
J: TRBJ1-2
size: -

CDR3: CAWSSDRLNEKLFF
DNA: TGTGCCTGGAGTTCGGACAGGTTAAATGAAAAACTGTTTTTT
D: TRBD1
V: TRBV30
J: TRBJ1-4
size: -

CDR3: CASSSGSSYEQYF
DNA: TGTGCCAGCTCATCCGGGTCTTCCTACGAGCAGTACTTC
D: -
V: TRBV18
J: TRBJ2-7
size: -

CDR3: CAIRGQGQETQYF
DNA: TGTGCCATCAGGGGACAGGGGCAAGAGACCCAGTACTTC
D: TRBD1
V: TRBV10-3
J: TRBJ2-5
size: -

CDR3: CASSQMVQPSTNGYTF
DNA: TGTGCCAGCAGCCAGATGGTCCAGCCTTCAACCAATGGCTACACCTTC
D: -
V: TRBV7-8
J: TRBJ1-2
size: -

CDR3: CASSFGLTPGELFF
DNA: TGTGCCAGCAGCTTCGGGCTCACCCCCGGGGAGCTGTTTTTT
D: -
V: TRBV7-9
J: TRBJ2-2
size: -

CDR3: CASRSQRGNYGYTF
DNA: TGTGCCAGCAGGTCTCAAAGGGGTAACTATGGCTACACCTTC
D: -
V: TRBV6-6
J: TRBJ1-2
size: -

CDR3: CASSYSLSPLIYGYTF
DNA: TGTGCCAGCAGTTACTCGCTATCTCCACTCATCTATGGCTACACCTTC
D: -
V: TRBV6-5
J: TRBJ1-2
size: once

CDR3: CASTGTSGRGDTQYF
DNA: TGCGCCAGCACCGGGACTAGCGGGCGAGGGGATACGCAGTATTTT
D: TRBD2
V: TRBV5-1
J: TRBJ2-3
size: -

CDR3: CASSLLRMEQYF
DNA: TGTGCCAGCAGTTTACTAAGGATGGAGCAGTACTTC
D: -
V: TRBV28
J: TRBJ2-7
size: -

CDR3: CASSQQGGSQPQHF
DNA: TGTGCCAGCAGTCAACAGGGAGGCAGTCAGCCCCAGCATTTT
D: -
V: TRBV5-4
J: TRBJ1-5
size: -

CDR3: CASSISSGGPRGEQFF
DNA: TGTGCCAGCAGCATTTCTAGCGGGGGCCCGCGGGGTGAGCAGTTCTTC
D: TRBD2
V: TRBV7-3
J: TRBJ2-1
size: -

CDR3: CASIIQGEFYSGANVLTF
DNA: TGTGCCAGCATCATACAGGGGGAATTTTACTCTGGGGCCAACGTCCTGACTTTC
D: TRBD1
V: TRBV5-6
J: TRBJ2-6
size: -

CDR3: CASSLPAGNTEAFF
DNA: TGTGCCAGCAGTCTCCCGGCAGGGAACACTGAAGCTTTCTTT
D: -
V: TRBV5-4
J: TRBJ1-1
size: -

CDR3: CASSILALGTSGIEQYF
DNA: TGTGCCAGTAGTATTCTAGCTCTCGGGACTAGCGGAATCGAGCAGTACTTC
D: TRBD2
V: TRBV19
J: TRBJ2-7
size: -

CDR3: CASSPENNEQFF
DNA: TGTGCCAGCAGCCCAGAAAACAATGAGCAGTTCTTC
D: -
V: TRBV7-8
J: TRBJ2-1
size: -

CDR3: CASSFLLAGVSYNEQFF
DNA: TGTGCCAGCAGCTTTTTACTAGCGGGAGTATCCTACAATGAGCAGTTCTTC
D: TRBD2
V: TRBV5-4
J: TRBJ2-1
size: -

CDR3: CASSLQGGSYEQYF
DNA: TGTGCCAGCAGCCTACAGGGGGGCTCCTACGAGCAGTACTTC
D: TRBD1
V: TRBV5-4
J: TRBJ2-7
size: -

CDR3: CASSNSNTEAFF
DNA: TGTGCCAGCAGTAACTCGAACACTGAAGCTTTCTTT
D: -
V: TRBV28
J: TRBJ1-1
size: -

CDR3: CASSVSGTRGYGYTF
DNA: TGTGCCAGCAGTGTCTCCGGGACAAGGGGCTATGGCTACACCTTC
D: -
V: TRBV6-1
J: TRBJ1-2
size: -

CDR3: CASSYRTGTMNTEAFF
DNA: TGCGCCAGCAGCTACCGGACAGGGACCATGAACACTGAAGCTTTCTTT
D: TRBD1
V: TRBV5-1
J: TRBJ1-1
size: -

CDR3: CASSLDGGDTQYF
DNA: TGTGCCAGCAGCCTCGATGGCGGAGATACGCAGTATTTT
D: -
V: TRBV7-9
J: TRBJ2-3
size: -

CDR3: CASSRPLLAKNIQYF
DNA: TGTGCCAGCAGTCGCCCTCTCCTAGCCAAAAACATTCAGTACTTC
D: -
V: TRBV28
J: TRBJ2-4
size: -

CDR3: CASSLWDRAFATNEKLFF
DNA: TGTGCCAGCAGCTTGTGGGACAGGGCCTTTGCAACTAATGAAAAACTGTTTTTT
D: TRBD1
V: TRBV5-6
J: TRBJ1-4
size: -

CDR3: CASSLGGGARTDTQYF
DNA: TGTGCCAGCAGCTTAGGTGGGGGGGCTCGGACAGATACGCAGTATTTT
D: -
V: TRBV11-2
J: TRBJ2-3
size: -

CDR3: CASSVFMTGELFF
DNA: TGTGCCAGCAGCGTTTTCATGACCGGGGAGCTGTTTTTT
D: -
V: TRBV9
J: TRBJ2-2
size: -

CDR3: CASSLGRLETQYF
DNA: TGTGCCAGCAGCTTGGGGCGCCTGGAGACCCAGTACTTC
D: -
V: TRBV11-3
J: TRBJ2-5
size: -

CDR3: CASRETSGTYNEQFF
DNA: TGTGCCAGCAGGGAGACTAGCGGGACGTACAATGAGCAGTTCTTC
D: TRBD2
V: TRBV2
J: TRBJ2-1
size: -

CDR3: CASRPRRTSGIWWNEQFF
DNA: TGTGCCAGCAGGCCCAGACGGACTAGCGGGATTTGGTGGAATGAGCAGTTCTTC
D: TRBD2
V: TRBV28
J: TRBJ2-1
size: -